This TCR beta chain derives from a study of Graves' ophthalmopathy and Graves' hyperthyroidism. Overall study context: Before any treatment, peripheral blood was taken at the initial diagnosis.

About this clonotype: Antigen specificity is unknown. The germline gene is not matched at one end of the junction; a read error may be the cause.

The germline V gene encodes CDR1 SGHRS and CDR2 YFSETQ. The CDR3 contains 17 residues. General study results and limits: Blood also harbored most expanded thyroid clonotypes above 0.001 frequency.

Orbital computed tomography and thyroid ultrasound, along with TRAb, serum thyroxine and clinical symptoms, underpinned diagnosis. Amplification of the TCR beta CDR3 regions used RNA transcripts (as template). In the first round, RT-PCR was carried out with HTBI primers, and a multiplex PCR formed the second round. Each CDR3 protein gets one entry after TCRdb re-called the multiplex PCR reads with MiXCR. The sample consists of 650,000 to 900,000 distinct CDR3 sequences, 35% to 50% of them appearing once. This sequence originates from an adult man with Graves' ophthalmopathy. V is TRBV5-1 and J is TRBJ2-5; possible D gene TRBD1, 6 bases. The sample taken for sequencing was peripheral blood. The CDR3 nucleotides read TGTGCCAGCAGCCTAAGACAGGATAGGGGTCGCCAAGAGACCCAGTACTTC. This translates into CASSLRQDRGRQETQYF. Supplemented by reference TRBV5-1 and TRBJ2-5, the full variable domain reads KAGVTQTPRYLIKTRGQQVTLSCSPISGHRSVSWYQQTPGQGLQFLFEYFSETQRNKGNFPGRFSGRQFSNSRSEMNVSTLELGDSALYLCASSLRQDRGRQETQYFGPGTRLLVL.